The 25 T cell receptor beta chains listed next were all sequenced from one sample in a study of blood T cells in healthy people across ages. Primers used in a second PCR of about 7 to 12 cycles were a sample-barcoded 5' primer and a J-beta primer mix. A single record per CDR3 protein comes from TCRdb applying MiXCR to the 5' RACE reads. The profile shows about 1.4 million distinct CDR3 sequences, almost 60% of them singletons. The sequenced material came from blood. These receptors were obtained from a man aged 18-30 years in good health.

This chain uses TRBV5-1 with TRBJ1-6, with 9 bases aligning to TRBD1. The CDR3 length is 14 residues. CDR1 SGHRS and CDR2 YFSETQ come from the germline V gene. Germline trimming cut 4 bases from V and 13 bases from J; bases unmatched to any gene: 9. CDR3 sequence reads: CASSPGQGLDPLHF. CDR3 sequence (DNA): TGCGCCAGCAGCCCGGGACAGGGCCTTGATCCCCTCCACTTT. The full variable domain, completed using reference TRBV5-1 and TRBJ1-6, is KAGVTQTPRYLIKTRGQQVTLSCSPISGHRSVSWYQQTPGQGLQFLFEYFSETQRNKGNFPGRFSGRQFSNSRSEMNVSTLELGDSALYLCASSPGQGLDPLHFGNGTRLTVT.

The chain couples TRBV10-3 to TRBJ2-2; 11 nucleotides agree with TRBD2. Germline V CDR1 and CDR2: ENHRY, SYGVKD. The CDR3 runs to 14 residues. The V segment lost 10 bases and the J segment 6 bases; nucleotides outside the gene matches: 7. In nucleotides, the CDR3 is TGTGCCACCACTAGCGGGAGATTTTCCGGGGAGCTGTTTTTT. It translates to CATTSGRFSGELFF.

This rearrangement joins TRBV27 to TRBJ2-7; 8 bases align to TRBD2. CDR3 size: 14 residues. From germline, CDR1 is MNHEY and CDR2 SMNVEV (reference sequence). Trimming removed 3 bases from V and 4 bases from J; junction bases left unmatched: 5. The CDR3 region has the DNA TGTGCCAGCAGTTTTGCGGGAGGAGGTTACGAGCAGTACTTC. Its protein product is CASSFAGGGYEQYF.

The chain has TRBV28 and TRBJ2-3; 8 bases fit TRBD2. Germline V gene sequence: CDR1 MDHEN, CDR2 SYDVKM. With 5 bases clipped from V and 2 bases from J, the junction kept 9 bases outside the gene matches. The CDR3 runs 16 residues. CDR3 residues: CASSTLSGGVTDTQYF. The DNA for the CDR3 is TGTGCCAGCAGTACCCTCTCGGGGGGGGTCACAGATACGCAGTATTTT.

This chain uses TRBV2 with TRBJ1-4, with D perhaps TRBD1 (6 bases). The CDR3 is 15 residues long. With 7 bases removed from V and 4 bases from J, the gap between germline ends came to 16 bases. Looked up from germline, CDR1 is SNHLY and CDR2 is FYNNEI. The DNA of the CDR3 is TGTGCCAGCACAGGGGTGACGGGTTATAATGAAAAACTGTTTTTT. Translated, it gives CASTGVTGYNEKLFF.

A few counts support this clonotype. In nucleotides, the CDR3 is TGTGCCAGCTGCGGGGGGCTGAGCTCCTACGAGCAGTACTTC. This translates into CASCGGLSSYEQYF. The rearrangement joins TRBV12-3 or TRBV12-4 to TRBJ2-7, with TRBD2 matching over 8 bases. This CDR3 has 14 amino acids. J lost 0 bases, V lost 8 bases, and 6 bases had no gene match.

The rearrangement joins TRBV4-1 to TRBJ2-7, with TRBD1 matching over 10 bases. V shed 2 bases and J 7 bases; nucleotides not matched to a gene: 8. CDR3 length: 15 residues. CDR1 and CDR2 from the germline V gene are MGHRA and YSYEKL. Written as DNA, the CDR3 is TGCGCCAGCAGCCAACTGACAGGGGGCATAGGGGAGCAGTACTTC. It specifies CASSQLTGGIGEQYF.

The rearrangement links TRBV29-1 to TRBJ2-5, with 16 nucleotides matching TRBD2. CDR1 is SQVTM, CDR2 ANQGSEA, per germline. The CDR3 is 18 residues long. Losses at the gene ends were 4 bases for V and 5 bases for J; bases not matched to a gene: 13. The CDR3 DNA reads as TGCAGCGTTGTGGGGGGGACTAGCGGGAGGGCCCTCTCTGAGACCCAGTACTTC. As protein: CSVVGGTSGRALSETQYF.

The chain recombines TRBV7-9 with TRBJ2-7, with 8 bases matching TRBD1. J gave up 3 bases and V 5 bases, and 9 bases lay outside the gene matches. The CDR3 sequence is 15 residues long. Germline-derived CDR1 and CDR2 are SEHNR and FQNEAQ (reference sequence). As DNA, the CDR3 is TGTGCCAGCAGCCCTCGACAGGGGCGATTCTACGAGCAGTACTTC. Protein product: CASSPRQGRFYEQYF.

The J gene is TRBJ1-5, the V gene TRBV7-2; TRBD1 aligns across 7 bases. This CDR3 region has 19 residues. In germline, CDR1 is SGHTA, CDR2 FQGNSA. V was pared by 4 bases and J by 0 bases, with 15 bases of the junction left unmatched. This chain's CDR3 is CASSSRQGWGVYSNQPQHF. The DNA of the CDR3 is TGTGCCAGCAGCTCCCGACAGGGTTGGGGGGTTTATAGCAATCAGCCCCAGCATTTT.

This clonotype came up many times. One end of the junction fails to match germline, which may point to a read error. The chain employs TRBV5-1 and TRBJ2-3; possibly TRBD1 for D (6 bases). There are 14 residues in the CDR3. The germline V gene has CDR1 SGHRS and CDR2 YFSETQ. CDR3 sequence reads: CASSLAGEADTQYF. The CDR3 DNA is TGTGCCAGCAGCTTAGCAGGGGAAGCAGATACGCAGTATTTT. Based on the CDR3 plus reference TRBV5-1 and TRBJ2-3, the full variable domain is KAGVTQTPRYLIKTRGQQVTLSCSPISGHRSVSWYQQTPGQGLQFLFEYFSETQRNKGNFPGRFSGRQFSNSRSEMNVSTLELGDSALYLCASSLAGEADTQYFGPGTRLTVL.

This clonotype was seen a handful of times. The CDR3 DNA sequence: TGTGCCAGCAGCTTATCAGAGGATGTGACCCAGTACTTC. Its translation: CASSLSEDVTQYF. The gene calls are TRBV7-2 and TRBJ2-5; D unresolved. The CDR3 is made up of 13 amino acids. The V gene lost 2 bases and the J gene lost 7 bases, with 11 bases spanning the gap. Germline CDR1 reads SGHTA; CDR2 reads FQGNSA. The full variable domain, with the rest looked up from reference TRBV7-2 and TRBJ2-5, is GAGVSQSPSNKVTEKGKDVELRCDPISGHTALYWYRQSLGQGLEFLIYFQGNSAPDKSGLPSDRFSAERTGGSVSTLTIQRTQQEDSAVYLCASSLSEDVTQYFGPGTRLLVL.

The rearrangement uses TRBV7-2 and TRBJ2-3; 7 nucleotides match TRBD1. The germline CDR1 and CDR2 sequences are SGHTA and FQGNSA. CDR3 length: 15 residues. J lost 2 bases, V lost 4 bases, and 6 bases had no gene match. CDR3 residues: CASSSGQRDTDTQYF. In DNA, the CDR3 is TGTGCCAGCAGCTCGGGACAGAGAGACACAGATACGCAGTATTTT.

The chain employs TRBV5-5 and TRBJ2-1; TRBD1 agrees at 7 bases. V dropped 4 bases and J dropped 3; count of bases not matched to a gene: 10. The CDR3 has 16 amino acids. Germline CDR1 reads SGHKS; CDR2 reads YYEKEE (reference sequence). The CDR3 bases are TGTGCCAGCAGCCTAGACGACAGGGACCACTACAATGAGCAGTTCTTC. Its translation is CASSLDDRDHYNEQFF.

This clonotype appeared a few times. The chain uses TRBV12-5 and TRBJ2-1; the match to TRBD2 covers 8 bases. The CDR3 covers 16 residues. Per the germline V gene, CDR1 is LGHNT and CDR2 is FRNRAP. After removal of 0 bases from V and 7 bases from J, the junction contained 8 bases not matched to a gene. CDR3 nucleotide sequence: TGTGCTAGTGGTTTGGTAGCGGGGGCTACGGTAAATGAGCAGTTCTTC. Its protein product is CASGLVAGATVNEQFF.

This clonotype was observed a handful of times. The J gene is TRBJ2-3, the V gene TRBV7-2; 14 bases map to TRBD2. Germline loops: CDR1 SGHTA, CDR2 FQGNSA. V gave up 5 bases and J gave up 4 bases; unmatched junction bases: 5. The CDR3 extends over 16 amino acids. The chain's CDR3 is CASSGGLAGGADTQYF. The DNA of the CDR3 is TGTGCCAGCAGCGGCGGACTAGCGGGGGGAGCAGATACGCAGTATTTT. Full variable domain (missing parts from reference TRBV7-2 and TRBJ2-3): GAGVSQSPSNKVTEKGKDVELRCDPISGHTALYWYRQSLGQGLEFLIYFQGNSAPDKSGLPSDRFSAERTGGSVSTLTIQRTQQEDSAVYLCASSGGLAGGADTQYFGPGTRLTVL.

The rearrangement joins TRBV20-1 to TRBJ2-7; 8 positions match TRBD2. The last part of the DNA fits TRBJ2-5 better; the J call may be wrong. The CDR3 is 16 amino acids. CDR1 is DFQATT, CDR2 SNEGSKA, per germline (reference sequence). For the CDR3, the DNA is TGCAGTGCTAGAGATTATTCGAGCGGGAGATGGGAGACCCAGTACTTC. Its translation: CSARDYSSGRWETQYF.

The count of this clonotype is one. The V gene is TRBV13, the J gene TRBJ2-1, with 8 bases matching TRBD1. In germline, CDR1 is PRHDT, CDR2 FYEKMQ (reference sequence). After removal of 7 bases from V and 7 bases from J, the junction contained 12 bases not matched to a gene. CDR3 length: 15 residues. The CDR3 sequence: CASISRRDRTNEQFF. The CDR3 DNA sequence: TGTGCCAGCATTAGCCGTCGGGACAGGACTAATGAGCAGTTCTTC.

CDR3 sequence: CASSLRTTGDTQYF. CDR3 DNA sequence: TGTGCCAGCAGCTTGAGGACCACTGGAGATACGCAGTATTTT. The chain combines TRBV5-5 with TRBJ2-3, with D uncertain. The germline V gene encodes CDR1 SGHKS and CDR2 YYEKEE (reference sequence). Trimming took 1 base from V and 5 from J, leaving 11 bases between them. CDR3 length: 14 residues. Full variable domain (rest looked up from reference TRBV5-5 and TRBJ2-3): DAGVTQSPTHLIKTRGQQVTLRCSPISGHKSVSWYQQVLGQGPQFIFQYYEKEERGRGNFPDRFSARQFPNYSSELNVNALLLGDSALYLCASSLRTTGDTQYFGPGTRLTVL.

In its sample, this clonotype was seen once. This chain joins TRBV15 and TRBJ2-5, with D unresolved. Looked up from germline, CDR1 is LNHNV and CDR2 is YYDKDF (reference sequence). The V gene lost 4 bases and the J gene lost 6 bases, with 15 bases spanning the gap. The CDR3 covers 14 residues. The CDR3 here is CATSTTGFSKTQYF. The CDR3 DNA follows: TGTGCCACCAGCACCACCGGGTTCTCGAAGACCCAGTACTTC.

This clonotype has ten or more counts. This chain uses TRBV20-1 with TRBJ1-1; 7 nucleotides align to TRBD1. Germline assignment: CDR1 DFQATT and CDR2 SNEGSKA (reference sequence). With V trimmed by 0 bases and J by 8 bases, 6 bases remained unmatched. This CDR3 comprises 13 residues. This CDR3 is CSARDLQGREAFF. The CDR3 DNA reads as TGCAGTGCTAGAGACCTACAGGGGAGGGAAGCTTTCTTT.

Only a few counts were recorded for this clonotype. V and J are TRBV10-3 and TRBJ1-2; D gene unclear. CDR1 is ENHRY, CDR2 SYGVKD, per germline. CDR3 size: 15 residues. V gave up 2 bases and J gave up 4 bases, with 14 bases separating them. The CDR3 is CAISEGWSGPYGYTF. The CDR3 region has the DNA TGTGCCATCAGTGAGGGTTGGAGCGGACCCTATGGCTACACCTTC.

The CDR3 DNA follows: TGTGCCACCAGCAGAGAGGGCCTAGCGGGGGGGGATGAGCAGTACTTC. It is translated as CATSREGLAGGDEQYF. The rearrangement joins TRBV15 to TRBJ2-5; 12 nucleotides align to TRBD2. The CDR3 spans 16 residues. Germline assignment: CDR1 LNHNV and CDR2 YYDKDF (reference sequence). The J segment lost 11 bases and the V segment lost 0 bases, leaving 10 bases of the junction unmatched.

This clonotype was seen a handful of times. The chain links TRBV29-1 to TRBJ2-4; weak D call: TRBD1 (6 bases). This CDR3 is built from 12 residues. Germline V gives CDR1 SQVTM, CDR2 ANQGSEA. V shed 4 bases and J shed 13 bases, with 17 bases lying between them. The CDR3 DNA reads TGCAGCGTTGGGCAGGGGATAAGGGAGCAGTACTTC. Its translation: CSVGQGIREQYF. The whole variable domain, remainder taken from reference TRBV29-1 and TRBJ2-4, is SAVISQKPSRDICQRGTSLTIQCQVDSQVTMMFWYRQQPGQSLTLIATANQGSEATYESGFVIDKFPISRPNLTFSTLTVSNMSPEDSSIYLCSVGQGIREQYFGAGTRLSVL.

Here the CDR3 reads CASSEDKYLVPYNEQFF. DNA of the CDR3: TGCGCCAGCAGTGAAGATAAGTACCTAGTTCCCTACAATGAGCAGTTCTTC. This chain joins TRBV10-1 and TRBJ2-1; no clear D gene. Germline V gives CDR1 WNHNN, CDR2 SYGVQD (reference sequence). Trimming cost V 3 bases and J 2 bases, with 17 bases left between them. CDR3 length: 17 amino acids.